This is a list of T cell receptor beta chains from one sample in a study of shared clonotypes between healthy human individuals. The protocol was immunoSEQ multiplex PCR, while the TCRdb copy is restricted to in-frame clones and leaves out a portion. Counted here are 2.5 million or so clones, more than 90% occurring once; the ten biggest clones make up 0.11% to 0.15%. The sequencing sample was made of naive CD4+ T cells sorted from blood. Source of these receptors: a man aged 18 to 30 in good health. Each CDR3 is given without its conserved first and last residue. Fields, in order: V gene, CDR3 protein.

>TRBV7-3
ASSPAGINEKLF
>TRBV5-1
ASSLGAGNSDTNYGYT
>TRBV11-3
ASSLGTGDTQY
>TRBV29-1
SVEVVYGTEAF
>TRBV7-2
ASSLPNPYGYT
>TRBV7-9
ALTPGQPPSMNTEAF
>TRBV10-1
ASSESTRNYEQY
>TRBV23-1
ASSQVDPDGSSGANVLT
>TRBV11-2
ASSAGQGYLGYGYT
>TRBV6-5
ASREQVKAGELF
>TRBV5-1
ASSSLLALHEQY
>TRBV2
ASSAGQNTEAF
>TRBV2
ASRETGGLETQY
>TRBV6-5
ASSGKSGRVF
>TRBV7-9
ASSLVDIFRSANEKLF
>TRBV10-3
ATESHQTGYEQY
>TRBV7-2
ASRTGGSRYSSVTQY
>TRBV5-1
ASSPRGLNEQF
>TRBV5-6
ASSGALLAGGLRGIQY
>TRBV11-2
ASSLDRNTEAF
>TRBV30
AWSGVGGPPGTDTQY
>TRBV6-5
ASSLRRDRYEQY
>TRBV18
ASSPLGTGATYEQY
>TRBV6-1
ASSERAGFNSPLH
>TRBV30
AWSGRDPGELF
>TRBV7-9
ASSLAGRAFYGYT
>TRBV7-2
ASSPGQGARNTQY
>TRBV11-3
ASSLEGTDNQPQH
>TRBV11-2
ASSTISGSRRETQY
>TRBV7-2
ASSPEPGSNQPQH
>TRBV5-1
ASSQGGGSPYGYT
>TRBV7-8
ASSLGLGNEQY
>TRBV6-6
ASMEAGGRNEQF
>TRBV4-2
ASSQEGSQPQH
>TRBV5-5
ASSLVEGNSPLH
>TRBV4-1
ASSQDPLAGLWYNEQF
>TRBV30
AWSTGGTDTQY
>TRBV18
ASSPGWYREETQY
>TRBV2
ASSEDRANNSPLH
>TRBV5-4
ASSFGARDRGREQY
>TRBV19
ASSIGHRGGNNSPLH
>TRBV18
ASSPLPGANTEAF
>TRBV30
AWSDRGNGELF
>TRBV6-1
ASSGGDLGDTQY
>TRBV5-6
ASSVDRRGNTIY
>TRBV6-7
ASSYSSKLRVNQPQH
>TRBV4-1
ASSHPTGGNSPLH
>TRBV29-1
SVEFSYGYT
>TRBV7-2
ASSLAGPRHNEQF
>TRBV7-9
ASSSPSGTGELF
>TRBV29-1
SVVPETWGSEGYT
>TRBV5-6
ASSLGQDYEQY
>TRBV6-1
ASRGQGATNEKLF
>TRBV6-1
ASSDSSRAQETQY
>TRBV7-2
ASSLTSGSTDTQY
>TRBV10-3
AISAVERGGYEQY
>TRBV15
ATSRDLVGTWGNQPQH
>TRBV5-4
ASSLGGGNSPLH
>TRBV28
ASSLGTTGTSGVPAYPGELF
>TRBV2
ASSARYEQF